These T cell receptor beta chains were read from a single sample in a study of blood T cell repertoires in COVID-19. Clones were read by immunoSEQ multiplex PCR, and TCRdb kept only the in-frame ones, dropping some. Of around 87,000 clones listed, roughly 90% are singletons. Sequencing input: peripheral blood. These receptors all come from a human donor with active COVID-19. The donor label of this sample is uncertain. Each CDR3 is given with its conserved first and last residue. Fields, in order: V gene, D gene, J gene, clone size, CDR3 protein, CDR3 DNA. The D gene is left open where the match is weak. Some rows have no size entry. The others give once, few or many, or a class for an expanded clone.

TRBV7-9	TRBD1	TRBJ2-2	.	CASSLRDSPTGELFF	TGTGCCAGCAGCTTAAGGGACAGCCCCACCGGGGAGCTGTTTTTT
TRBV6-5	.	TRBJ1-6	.	CATARDHNSPLHF	TGTGCCACCGCGAGAGATCATAATTCACCCCTCCACTTT
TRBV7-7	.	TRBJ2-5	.	CASSSQETQYF	TGTGCTAGCAGCTCGCAAGAGACCCAGTACTTC
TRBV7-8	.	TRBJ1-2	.	CASSLVPGANYGYTF	TGTGCCAGCAGCTTAGTTCCCGGAGCTAACTATGGCTACACCTTC
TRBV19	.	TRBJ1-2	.	CASTQRAGNYGYTF	TGTGCCAGTACCCAGCGGGCAGGGAACTATGGCTACACCTTC
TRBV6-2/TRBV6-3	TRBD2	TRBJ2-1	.	CASSVLANNEQFF	TGTGCCAGCAGTGTACTAGCGAACAATGAGCAGTTCTTC
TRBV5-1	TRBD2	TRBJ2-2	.	CASSFAAGGGTGELFF	TGCGCCAGCAGCTTCGCCGCCGGGGGGGGCACCGGGGAGCTGTTTTTT
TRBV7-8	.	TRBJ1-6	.	CASSLGSGNSPLHF	TGTGCCAGCAGCCTAGGGTCAGGGAATTCACCCCTCCACTTT
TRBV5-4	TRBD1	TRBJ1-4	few	CASKRQGPYSNEKLFF	TGTGCCAGCAAACGACAGGGGCCCTACTCTAATGAAAAACTGTTTTTT
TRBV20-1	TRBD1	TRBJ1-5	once	CSASRQGEMYSNQPQHF	TGCAGTGCTAGTCGTCAGGGGGAGATGTATAGCAATCAGCCCCAGCATTTT
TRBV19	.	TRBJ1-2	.	CASRPGTALFYGYTF	TGTGCCAGTAGGCCCGGGACTGCGTTATTTTATGGCTACACCTTC
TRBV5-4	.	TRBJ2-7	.	CASSQPGTPSEQYF	TGTGCCAGCAGCCAACCGGGGACACCGTCCGAGCAGTACTTC
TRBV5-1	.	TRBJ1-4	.	CASSIGQNEKLFF	TGCGCCAGCAGCATAGGACAGAATGAAAAACTGTTTTTT
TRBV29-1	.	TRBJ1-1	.	CSVEAAGATEAFF	TGCAGCGTTGAAGCGGCAGGGGCCACTGAAGCTTTCTTT
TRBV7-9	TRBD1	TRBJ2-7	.	CASSLDIGTDYEQYF	TGTGCCAGCAGCTTAGATATCGGGACAGACTACGAGCAGTACTTC
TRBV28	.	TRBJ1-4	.	CASSFRRGSEKLFF	TGTGCCAGCAGTTTCCGTCGGGGGAGTGAAAAACTGTTTTTT
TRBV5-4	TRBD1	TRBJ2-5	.	CASSPTGAGETQYF	TGTGCCAGCAGCCCGACAGGGGCTGGAGAGACCCAGTACTTC
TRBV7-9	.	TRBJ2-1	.	CASGDNEQFF	TGTGCCAGCGGAGACAATGAGCAGTTCTTC
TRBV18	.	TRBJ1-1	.	CASSFRQAGNTEAFF	TGTGCCAGCTCATTCAGACAGGCAGGGAACACTGAAGCTTTCTTT
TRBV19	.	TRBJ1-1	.	CARNQMNTEAFF	TGTGCCAGGAATCAGATGAACACTGAAGCTTTCTTT
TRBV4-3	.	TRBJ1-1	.	CASSPQVTRNTEAFF	TGCGCCAGCAGCCCCCAAGTGACTAGGAACACTGAAGCTTTCTTT
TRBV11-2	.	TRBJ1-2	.	CASSLGGSYGYTF	TGTGCCAGCAGCTTGGGGGGGTCATATGGCTACACCTTC
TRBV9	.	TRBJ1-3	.	CASSVGGHSGNTIYF	TGTGCCAGCAGCGTAGGGGGGCACTCTGGAAACACCATATATTTT
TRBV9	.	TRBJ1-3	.	CASSVVGGDGNTIYF	TGTGCCAGCAGCGTAGTCGGAGGGGATGGAAACACCATATATTTT
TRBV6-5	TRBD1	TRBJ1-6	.	CASSHRGHNNSPLHF	TGTGCCAGCAGCCACAGGGGACACAATAATTCACCCCTCCACTTT
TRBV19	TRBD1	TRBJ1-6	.	CASSIWGQGARNSPLHF	TGTGCCAGTAGTATATGGGGACAGGGGGCGCGGAATTCACCCCTCCACTTT
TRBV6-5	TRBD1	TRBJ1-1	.	CASSRTGYTEAFF	TGTGCCAGCAGTAGGACAGGTTACACTGAAGCTTTCTTT
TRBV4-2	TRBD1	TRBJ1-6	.	CASSEGLGTGLPALHF	TGTGCCAGCAGCGAAGGTCTGGGGACAGGCCTCCCGGCCCTCCACTTT
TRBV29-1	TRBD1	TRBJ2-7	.	CSVRQGTYEQYF	TGCAGCGTTCGACAGGGAACCTACGAGCAGTACTTC
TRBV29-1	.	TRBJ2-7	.	CSVSDGYEQYF	TGCAGCGTTTCTGACGGGTACGAGCAGTACTTC
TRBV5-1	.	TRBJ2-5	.	CASTPGGEETQYF	TGCGCCAGCACCCCCGGGGGAGAAGAGACCCAGTACTTC
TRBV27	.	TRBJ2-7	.	CASSAGQLYEQYF	TGTGCCAGCAGTGCGGGGCAACTCTACGAGCAGTACTTC
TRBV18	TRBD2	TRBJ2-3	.	CASSTSGGTDTQYF	TGTGCCAGCTCTACTAGCGGGGGCACAGATACGCAGTATTTT
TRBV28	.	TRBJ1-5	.	CASSPQRQIPSNQPQHF	TGTGCCAGCAGCCCACAGAGACAGATCCCTAGCAATCAGCCCCAGCATTTT
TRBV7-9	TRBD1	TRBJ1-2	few	CASSSGTGDYGYTF	TGTGCCAGCAGTTCCGGGACAGGGGACTATGGCTACACCTTC
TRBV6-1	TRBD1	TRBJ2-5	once	CATVRGNQETQYF	TGTGCCACAGTCAGGGGGAACCAAGAGACCCAGTACTTC
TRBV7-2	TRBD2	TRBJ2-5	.	CASSLAMASGGGETQYF	TGTGCCAGCAGCTTAGCGATGGCTAGCGGGGGGGGAGAGACCCAGTACTTC
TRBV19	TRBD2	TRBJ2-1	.	CASSPPGLAGAYNEQFF	TGTGCCAGTAGTCCACCGGGACTAGCGGGGGCCTACAATGAGCAGTTCTTC
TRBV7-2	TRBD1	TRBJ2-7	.	CASSSGQGNYEQYF	TGTGCCAGCAGCTCCGGACAGGGGAACTACGAGCAGTACTTC
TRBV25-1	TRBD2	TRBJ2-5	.	CASSERTSGGEDQYF	TGTGCCAGCAGTGAACGGACTAGCGGGGGGGAAGACCAGTACTTC
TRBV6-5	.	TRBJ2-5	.	CASMFLSAQYF	TGTGCCAGCATGTTCCTATCGGCCCAGTACTTC